These T cell receptor beta chains were read from a single sample in a study of sequential checkpoint blockade in melanoma. Method: immunoSEQ multiplex PCR; TCRdb's copy keeps in-frame clones and lacks some. The sample yields 13,000 or so clones, 82% seen once. The sequences come from CD8+ T cells sorted from blood (inferred from file names), collected from a patient given nivolumab and ipilimumab in sequence. The receptors were sampled from a human donor with melanoma. Both conserved end residues are part of each CDR3. The D gene is left open where the match is weak. Size is omitted from some rows. Given values are once, few, many or a class for expanded clones.

d_gene	v_gene	abundance	j_gene	CDR3nt	CDR3aa
TRBD2	TRBV4-1	NA	TRBJ2-7	TGCGCCAGCAGCCAAGGCGGACAAGCGGGAGATGGGCAGTACTTC	CASSQGGQAGDGQYF
NA	TRBV14	NA	TRBJ2-1	TGTGCCAGCAGCCAAAGTAGCTCCTACAATGAGCAGTTCTTC	CASSQSSSYNEQFF
NA	TRBV2	NA	TRBJ1-1	TGTGCCAGCAATGAGAGGTGGGGGGGCCCGAACACTGAAGCTTTCTTT	CASNERWGGPNTEAFF
NA	TRBV5-1	once	TRBJ1-2	TGCGCCAGCAGCTTGGAAATAGGTGACAAGGTATCCAACTATGGCTACACCTTC	CASSLEIGDKVSNYGYTF
NA	TRBV6-1	NA	TRBJ2-1	TGTGCCAGCAGTGAAGCGCTGGGCGGGGGCGTTTACAATGAGCAGTTCTTC	CASSEALGGGVYNEQFF
TRBD1	TRBV6-5	NA	TRBJ2-3	TGTGCCAGCAGTGCCGGGACAGGGACCACAGATACGCAGTATTTT	CASSAGTGTTDTQYF
TRBD2	TRBV9	NA	TRBJ2-1	TGTGCCAGCAGCTTCGGACTAGCGGGTGGTGAGCAGTTCTTC	CASSFGLAGGEQFF
NA	TRBV19	NA	TRBJ1-1	TGTGCCAGTAGTATTGGCGGGGTGAACACTGAAGCTTTCTTT	CASSIGGVNTEAFF
NA	TRBV4-1	once	TRBJ1-1	TGCGCCAGCAGCCAAGAATACAGGGAAACTACTGAAGCTTTCTTT	CASSQEYRETTEAFF
NA	TRBV27	NA	TRBJ1-2	TGTGCCAGCAGTTTAAGGGGGACTAATGGCTACACCTTC	CASSLRGTNGYTF
NA	TRBV7-6	NA	TRBJ2-2	TGTGCCAGCAGCTTAGCGCGTTACGGGAGTGGCACCGGGGAGCTGTTTTTT	CASSLARYGSGTGELFF
NA	TRBV4-2	NA	TRBJ1-5	TGTGCCAGCAGCCAGGACGGAGGTGATTATCAGCCCCAGCATTTT	CASSQDGGDYQPQHF
NA	TRBV4-2	NA	TRBJ2-3	TGTGCCAGCAGCCTCTCCGGGATAAACTTAGATACGCAGTATTTT	CASSLSGINLDTQYF
NA	TRBV9	NA	TRBJ1-1	TGTGCCAGCAGCGTAGTGGCTTCAGGGGTGGCTTTCTTT	CASSVVASGVAFF
NA	TRBV27	once	TRBJ1-1	TGTGCCAGCAGTTTAAGGGGGAACACTGAAGCTTTCTTT	CASSLRGNTEAFF